This TCR beta chain was recorded in a study of cytomegalovirus exposure and HLA in healthy donors. Overall study results and limits: In vitro work confirmed that a few CMV-associated chains recognize CMV antigens. Earlier findings revealed that most TCR beta V segments proved productive either about 90% or about 30% of the time.

With 60 Vbeta and 13 Jbeta primers, the PCR was carried out. Method: immunoSEQ multiplex PCR; TCRdb's copy keeps in-frame clones and lacks some. The repertoire holds under 150,000 clones, about four fifths seen once, with around 2.4% in the top ten. Worth noting for this clone: As yet, its antigen is unknown. Other DNA sequences in this sample translate to the same CDR3.

The sample taken for sequencing was PBMCs. The receptor was derived from a male donor in good health and CMV-seronegative.

In DNA form, the CDR3 reads TGTGCCAGCAGCAGGGACAGGGGCGGCTACACCTTC. Translation gives CASSRDRGGYTF. This sequence joins TRBV6-5 and TRBJ1-2, with TRBD1 matching 10 bases. Unmatched junction bases numbered 3, after V lost 6 bases and J lost 8 bases. The length of the CDR3 is 12 residues. Germline V gene data show CDR1 as MNHEY and CDR2 as SVGAGI.